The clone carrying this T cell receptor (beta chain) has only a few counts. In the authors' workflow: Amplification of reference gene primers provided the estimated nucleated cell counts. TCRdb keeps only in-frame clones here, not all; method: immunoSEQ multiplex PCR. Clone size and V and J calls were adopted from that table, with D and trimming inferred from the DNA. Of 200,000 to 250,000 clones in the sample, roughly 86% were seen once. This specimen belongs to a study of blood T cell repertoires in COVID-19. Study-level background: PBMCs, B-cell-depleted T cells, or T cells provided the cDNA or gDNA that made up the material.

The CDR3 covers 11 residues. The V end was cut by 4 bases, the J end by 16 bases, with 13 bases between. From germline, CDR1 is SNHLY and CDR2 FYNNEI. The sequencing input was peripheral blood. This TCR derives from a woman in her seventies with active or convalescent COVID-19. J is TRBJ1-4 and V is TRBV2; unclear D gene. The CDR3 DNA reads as TGTGCCAGCAGTGTGCGGGGTGATCAGTTTTTT. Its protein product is CASSVRGDQFF.